Each of the 12 T cell receptor beta chains below was sequenced from the same sample in a study of blood T cell repertoires in COVID-19 (dated by TCRdb to 2020 to 2022). The library was obtained by the immunoSEQ multiplex PCR assay. TCRdb retrieved this table from immuneACCESS and kept in-frame rearrangements only. Not all clones are present; in checked studies, unresolved V genes account for under half, and no reason is known for the remainder. In all, the sample holds fewer than 450,000 clones, and approximately 90% of those were seen once. Less than 3.5% of the sample is held by the ten biggest clonotypes. Input material: peripheral blood. Source of these receptors: a woman under 30 who had recovered from COVID-19.

This clone has only one observation. The J gene is TRBJ2-4, the V gene TRBV30, with D possibly TRBD1 on 5 matching bases. Trimming removed 1 base from V and 2 bases from J, with 12 bases in between. CDR1 is GTSNPN and CDR2 is SVGIG in the germline V gene (reference sequence). The CDR3 runs 15 residues. CDR3 sequence reads: CAWSGGAQTKNIQYF. The CDR3 region has the DNA TGTGCCTGGAGTGGGGGCGCGCAAACCAAAAACATTCAGTACTTC.

This sequence joins TRBV5-4 and TRBJ2-1, with TRBD1 identical over 8 bases. The CDR3 is 15 amino acids. CDR1 is SGHNT and CDR2 is YYREEE in the germline V gene (reference sequence). Germline trimming cut 4 bases from V and 8 bases from J; bases unmatched to any gene: 11. CDR3: CASSPSGGRGDEQFF. CDR3 sequence (DNA): TGTGCCAGCAGCCCATCAGGGGGCCGGGGCGATGAGCAGTTCTTC.

The J gene is TRBJ1-1, the V gene TRBV5-8, with TRBD1 identical over 7 bases. This CDR3 spans 15 amino acids. CDR1 SGHTS and CDR2 YDEGEE come from the germline V gene. The J segment lost 1 base and the V segment lost 4 bases, leaving 7 bases of the junction unmatched. The CDR3 region is CASSHQGQPNTEAFF. The CDR3 DNA follows: TGTGCCAGCAGCCACCAGGGACAGCCGAACACTGAAGCTTTCTTT.

This chain joins TRBV5-4 and TRBJ2-3, with 11 positions matching TRBD2. CDR1 is SGHNT, CDR2 YYREEE, per germline (reference sequence). This CDR3 has 16 amino acids. V gave up 2 bases and J gave up 7 bases; unmatched junction bases: 9. The CDR3 loop is CASSLRLAGGPHTQYF. The CDR3 DNA reads as TGTGCCAGCAGCTTACGGCTAGCGGGAGGCCCCCATACGCAGTATTTT.

V and J are TRBV2 and TRBJ1-1; the D gene is possibly TRBD1 (5 bases). The CDR3 covers 18 residues. Germline V gene data show CDR1 as SNHLY and CDR2 as FYNNEI. V shed 3 bases and J shed 0 bases, with 20 bases lying between them. In DNA, the CDR3 is TGTGCCAGCAGTGACATGGAGGGGCAGAGGTGGTTGAACACTGAAGCTTTCTTT. It is translated as CASSDMEGQRWLNTEAFF.

The chain carries TRBV2 and TRBJ2-1, with 8 bases matching TRBD2. Germline CDR1 and CDR2: SNHLY and FYNNEI. The CDR3 totals 16 residues. With V trimmed by 5 bases and J by 2 bases, 8 bases remained unmatched. DNA for the CDR3: TGTGCCAGCAGTCACACGCGGGAGGACGCCTACAATGAGCAGTTCTTC. This encodes CASSHTREDAYNEQFF.

The V gene is TRBV27, the J gene TRBJ1-2; 11 bases fit TRBD1. With V trimmed by 5 bases and J by 6 bases, 8 bases remained unmatched. The CDR3 contains 15 residues. Looked up from germline, CDR1 is MNHEY and CDR2 is SMNVEV (reference sequence). The CDR3 DNA reads TGTGCCAGCAGTACCGGGGACAGGGGGATCGATGGCTACACCTTC. This gives the protein CASSTGDRGIDGYTF.

The rearrangement links TRBV6-2 or TRBV6-3 to TRBJ1-2; D is undetermined. The length of the CDR3 is 15 residues. The ends were cut back, 6 bases at V and 3 bases at J, with 17 bases in the middle. Germline loops: CDR1 MNHEY, CDR2 SVGEGT. This CDR3 is CASRPLSRRYYGYTF. DNA for the CDR3: TGTGCCAGCAGGCCTCTATCCAGGCGATACTATGGCTACACCTTC.

The chain uses TRBV5-6 and TRBJ1-6; D may be TRBD1 (5 bases). The CDR3 sequence is 14 residues long. Trimming cost V 1 base and J 6 bases, with 8 bases left between them. Germline loops: CDR1 SGHDT, CDR2 YYEEEE. CDR3 sequence reads: CASSLSGINSPLHF. The CDR3 DNA is TGTGCCAGCAGCTTGTCAGGGATTAATTCACCCCTCCACTTT.

The chain links TRBV14 to TRBJ1-2; D not certain. Germline V lookup: CDR1 SGHDN, CDR2 FVKESK. The CDR3 loop spans 12 amino acids. Trimming shortened V by 0 bases and J by 9 bases, and 8 bases separated the two germline ends. The CDR3 here is CASSQEIERYTF. CDR3 nucleotides: TGTGCCAGCAGCCAAGAGATAGAACGCTACACCTTC.

The chain has TRBV9 and TRBJ1-3; a weak D match, TRBD1 (5 bases). The CDR3 sequence is 13 residues long. Germline loops: CDR1 SGDLS, CDR2 YYNGEE. The V end was cut by 3 bases, the J end by 4 bases, with 8 bases between. DNA of the CDR3: TGTGCCAGCAGCGCAGGGATAGGAAACACCATATATTTT. Its protein is CASSAGIGNTIYF. Supplemented by reference TRBV9 and TRBJ1-3, the full variable domain reads DSGVTQTPKHLITATGQRVTLRCSPRSGDLSVYWYQQSLDQGLQFLIQYYNGEERAKGNILERFSAQQFPDLHSELNLSSLELGDSALYFCASSAGIGNTIYFGEGSWLTVV.

The gene calls are TRBV7-2 and TRBJ2-5; the match to TRBD2 covers 8 bases. This CDR3 is built from 16 residues. V shed 5 bases, J shed 1 base, and the junction held 9 bases outside the gene matches. The germline gives CDR1 SGHTA, CDR2 FQGNSA. CDR3 protein: CASSLGTRAVQETQYF. DNA for the CDR3: TGTGCCAGCAGCCTGGGGACTAGGGCGGTCCAAGAGACCCAGTACTTC.